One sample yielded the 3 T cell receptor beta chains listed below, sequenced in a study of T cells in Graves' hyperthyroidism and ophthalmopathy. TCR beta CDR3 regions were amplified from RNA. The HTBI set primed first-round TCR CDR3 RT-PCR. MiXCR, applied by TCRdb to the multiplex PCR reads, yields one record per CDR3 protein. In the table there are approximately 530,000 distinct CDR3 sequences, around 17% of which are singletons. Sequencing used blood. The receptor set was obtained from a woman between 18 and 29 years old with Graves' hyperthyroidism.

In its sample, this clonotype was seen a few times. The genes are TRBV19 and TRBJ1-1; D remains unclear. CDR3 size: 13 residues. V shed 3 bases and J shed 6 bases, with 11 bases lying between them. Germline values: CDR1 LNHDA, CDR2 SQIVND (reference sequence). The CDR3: CASSMAGKAEAFF. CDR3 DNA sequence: TGTGCCAGTAGTATGGCGGGAAAGGCTGAAGCTTTCTTT.

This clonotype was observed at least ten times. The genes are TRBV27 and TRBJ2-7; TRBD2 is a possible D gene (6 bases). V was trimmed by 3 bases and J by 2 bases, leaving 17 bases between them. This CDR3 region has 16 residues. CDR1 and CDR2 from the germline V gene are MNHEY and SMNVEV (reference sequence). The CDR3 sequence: CASSFLRLGLTYEQYF. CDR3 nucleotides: TGTGCCAGCAGTTTTCTTCGACTAGGACTAACCTACGAGCAGTACTTC.

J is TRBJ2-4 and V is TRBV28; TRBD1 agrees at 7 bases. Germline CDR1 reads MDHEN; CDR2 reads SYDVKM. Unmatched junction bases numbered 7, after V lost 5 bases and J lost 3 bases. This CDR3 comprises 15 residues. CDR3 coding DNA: TGTGCCAGCAGTCGAGGGACAGCGTACAAAAACATTCAGTACTTC. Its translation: CASSRGTAYKNIQYF.